These T cell receptor beta chains were read from a single sample in a study of blood T cells in healthy people across ages. TCRdb re-analysed the 5' RACE reads in MiXCR, keeping a single row per CDR3 protein. The data show over 600,000 distinct CDR3 sequences, roughly 43% seen once. The specimen sequenced was blood. These receptors were taken from a man older than 75 in good health. Each CDR3 is given with its conserved first and last residue. Each record gives: clone size, D gene, CDR3 length, V gene, J gene, CDR3 protein. A D gene is named only where the DNA matches it firmly. Clone size is shown for a subset of rows, as once, few, many or a class of expanded clone.

size: many; D: TRBD2; length: 12; V: TRBV20-1; J: TRBJ2-7; CDR3: CSAQASGYEQYF
size: .; D: .; length: 14; V: TRBV27; J: TRBJ1-2; CDR3: CASSLYPGTYGYTF
size: few; D: .; length: 14; V: TRBV7-2; J: TRBJ1-4; CDR3: CASSLRGADEKLFF
size: .; D: TRBD1; length: 16; V: TRBV20-1; J: .; CDR3: CSARSGQVLYKNIQYF
size: .; D: .; length: 16; V: TRBV11-1; J: TRBJ2-7; CDR3: CASSPYPRGGTDEQYF
size: many; D: TRBD2; length: 18; V: TRBV20-1; J: TRBJ2-1; CDR3: CSARDRTSGRAFYNEQFF
size: many; D: .; length: 12; V: TRBV6-2/TRBV6-3; J: TRBJ2-1; CDR3: CASSQQGNEQFF
size: .; D: .; length: 13; V: TRBV6-2/TRBV6-3; J: TRBJ2-5; CDR3: CASTCGGRETQYF
size: .; D: .; length: 15; V: TRBV28; J: TRBJ2-3; CDR3: CASSPLERAADTQYF
size: .; D: TRBD1; length: 17; V: TRBV20-1; J: .; CDR3: CSARDPTPGGLQETQYF
size: .; D: TRBD1; length: 13; V: TRBV9; J: TRBJ1-1; CDR3: CASSPGQAGGAFF
size: few; D: TRBD2; length: 16; V: TRBV7-3; J: TRBJ2-1; CDR3: CASSLTPSGHYNEQFF
size: .; D: .; length: 12; V: TRBV20-1; J: TRBJ2-5; CDR3: CSASRRGKEQYF
size: few; D: TRBD1; length: 15; V: TRBV3-1; J: TRBJ1-2; CDR3: CASSHRTGGNYGYTF
size: few; D: .; length: 10; V: TRBV20-1; J: TRBJ2-1; CDR3: CSAKINEQFF
size: .; D: .; length: 13; V: TRBV9; J: .; CDR3: CAGSASGNGEQYF
size: .; D: TRBD1; length: 16; V: TRBV2; J: TRBJ2-5; CDR3: CASRARTGKDMYEQYF
size: .; D: .; length: 15; V: TRBV6-5; J: TRBJ2-7; CDR3: CASSYPRGSSYEQYF
size: few; D: .; length: 15; V: TRBV5-1; J: TRBJ1-1; CDR3: CASSPAGGGITEAFF
size: .; D: TRBD2; length: 16; V: TRBV15; J: TRBJ2-5; CDR3: CATSRDGGGARETQYF
size: few; D: .; length: 13; V: TRBV6-1; J: TRBJ2-1; CDR3: CAGTHNSYNEQFF
size: few; D: .; length: 18; V: TRBV24-1; J: TRBJ2-7; CDR3: CATSAPVGSGDHSYEQYF
size: few; D: .; length: 14; V: TRBV12-3/TRBV12-4; J: TRBJ1-5; CDR3: CASSFGRGNQPQHF
size: .; D: .; length: 15; V: TRBV12-3/TRBV12-4; J: TRBJ2-5; CDR3: CASSLATGVIETQYF
size: once; D: TRBD2; length: 15; V: TRBV11-2; J: TRBJ2-4; CDR3: CASSQSPGGGNIQYF
size: .; D: TRBD2; length: 12; V: TRBV29-1; J: TRBJ2-7; CDR3: CSVGGGPDEQYF
size: .; D: .; length: 15; V: TRBV2; J: TRBJ2-2; CDR3: CASSVKRTNTGELFF
size: many; D: .; length: 12; V: TRBV7-2; J: TRBJ2-4; CDR3: CASSLGLNIQYF
size: .; D: .; length: 13; V: TRBV4-1; J: TRBJ1-2; CDR3: CASNRGQNYGYTF
size: many; D: TRBD1; length: 16; V: TRBV7-6; J: TRBJ2-7; CDR3: CASSLNFRTGNYEQYF
size: few; D: TRBD1; length: 11; V: TRBV7-2; J: TRBJ1-1; CDR3: CASTLDREAFF
size: .; D: .; length: 14; V: TRBV11-2; J: TRBJ1-3; CDR3: CASSFRGSQDTIYF
size: .; D: .; length: 14; V: TRBV20-1; J: TRBJ2-5; CDR3: CSAPPKGGKGTQYF
size: .; D: .; length: 15; V: TRBV7-8; J: TRBJ1-3; CDR3: CASSLTEQNGNTIYF
size: .; D: .; length: 14; V: TRBV20-1; J: TRBJ2-5; CDR3: CSARDGASRETQYF
size: .; D: TRBD2; length: 16; V: TRBV28; J: .; CDR3: CASIQLAGSSYNEQYF
size: once; D: .; length: 15; V: TRBV20-1; J: .; CDR3: CSARDLNGRLETQYF
size: once; D: TRBD1; length: 16; V: TRBV3-1; J: TRBJ1-4; CDR3: CASSTLDRGHNEKLFF
size: few; D: .; length: 12; V: TRBV5-1; J: TRBJ2-4; CDR3: CASSLGTGIQYF